A single sample gave rise to the 3 T cell receptor beta chains below, sequenced in a study of blood T cells in healthy people across ages. The second PCR ran roughly 6 to 11 cycles with a sample-barcoded 5' primer and J-beta primers. Each CDR3 protein is one row after TCRdb ran MiXCR on the 5' RACE reads. This table has 1.5 million to 2 million distinct CDR3 sequences, around 50% appearing once. The sample was blood. The source of these receptors is a woman between 35 and 50 years old in good health.

This clonotype showed up just a few times. The V call is TRBV20-1, the J call TRBJ2-6; D uncertain. The CDR3 length is 13 residues. The germline gives CDR1 DFQATT, CDR2 SNEGSKA (reference sequence). Trimming left V 6 bases short and J 0 bases short, with 6 bases between. In DNA form, the CDR3 reads TGCAGTGCCCCATACTCTGGGGCCAACGTCCTGACTTTC. This encodes CSAPYSGANVLTF.

This clonotype was seen only a few times. The rearrangement links TRBV4-2 to TRBJ2-7, with a possible D match to TRBD2 (6 bases). CDR1 is LGHNA, CDR2 YNFKEQ, per germline. V was shortened by 0 bases and J by 9 bases, with 18 bases between the two germline ends. The CDR3 has 15 residues. The CDR3 DNA reads as TGTGCCAGCAGCCAAGATGCGCAGGGAGGCTCTACGCAGTACTTC. It specifies CASSQDAQGGSTQYF.

The sample holds a few counts of this clonotype. The J gene is TRBJ2-4, the V gene TRBV7-8; D is undetermined. V was shortened by 5 bases and J by 1 base, with 9 bases between the two germline ends. The CDR3 runs 14 residues. Germline lookup yields CDR1 SGHVS and CDR2 FQNEAQ. In nucleotides, the CDR3 is TGTGCCAGCAGCCCCGGGCGGGCCAAAAACATTCAGTACTTC. The encoded protein is CASSPGRAKNIQYF. The variable domain in full, with the rest retrieved from reference TRBV7-8 and TRBJ2-4, is GAGVSQSPRYKVAKRGQDVALRCDPISGHVSLFWYQQALGQGPEFLTYFQNEAQLDKSGLPSDRFFAERPEGSVSTLKIQRTQQEDSAVYLCASSPGRAKNIQYFGAGTRLSVL.